This T cell receptor (beta chain) was sequenced in a study of blood T cell repertoires in COVID-19. About the study: The United States, Italy and Spain supplied acute and convalescent COVID-19 samples. Sample material is recorded as cDNA or gDNA derived from T cells, B-cell-depleted T cells, or PBMCs.

How the authors handled the data: The assay estimated nucleated cells by amplifying reference gene primers. Sequenced by immunoSEQ multiplex PCR; TCRdb stores in-frame clones only, minus some. V and J calls and clone size are those listed in that table; D and trimming were worked out from the DNA. The data contain about 75,000 clones, about 74% of them singletons. V gave up 4 bases and J gave up 5 bases, with 19 bases separating them. CDR1 and CDR2 from the germline V gene are SGHDT and YYEEEE. The length of the CDR3 is 16 residues. The chain has TRBV5-6 and TRBJ2-1; possible D gene TRBD1, 6 bases. The origin of this receptor is a human donor with acute or convalescent COVID-19. The donor label of this sample is uncertain. Sequenced: peripheral blood. The CDR3 nucleotides read TGTGCCAGCAGCCCACCCGGGACAAATGGGCACAATGAGCAGTTCTTC. This encodes CASSPPGTNGHNEQFF.